One sample yielded the 28 T cell receptor beta chains listed below, sequenced in a study of blood T cell repertoires in COVID-19. Using immunoSEQ multiplex PCR, the repertoire was profiled, and TCRdb retains in-frame clones only, with some absent. The repertoire holds roughly 230,000 clones, with about 80% as singletons. The material sequenced was peripheral blood. These receptors came from a middle-aged man with active or convalescent COVID-19.

CDR3 in amino acids: CASSFKGVNQPQHF. The CDR3, as DNA: TGTGCCAGCAGCTTTAAGGGGGTCAATCAGCCCCAGCATTTT. The chain recombines TRBV7-2 with TRBJ1-5, with D possibly TRBD1 on 6 matching bases. Trimming took 3 bases from V and 3 from J, leaving 9 bases between them. CDR3 length: 14 amino acids. The germline CDR1 and CDR2 sequences are SGHTA and FQGNSA.

CDR3 loop: CVTQGALGEQYF. Here the CDR3 DNA reads TGTGTCACACAGGGGGCGCTTGGGGAGCAGTACTTC. This chain joins TRBV30 and TRBJ2-7; 9 nucleotides line up with TRBD1. This CDR3 comprises 12 residues. Looked up from germline, CDR1 is GTSNPN and CDR2 is SVGIG (reference sequence).

Regarding this clone: A read error may account for a junction end that differs from germline. The chain is built from TRBV7-9 and TRBJ2-7, with TRBD1 identical over 8 bases. The CDR3 spans 12 residues. Germline V gene lookup returns CDR1 SEHNR and CDR2 FQNEAQ (reference sequence). The CDR3 DNA is TGTGCCAGCAGCTTGGGGCAGGGGGCCTCCAACTTC. It translates to CASSLGQGASNF.

This chain joins TRBV19 and TRBJ2-1; tentatively, D is TRBD1 (6 bases). Looked up from germline, CDR1 is LNHDA and CDR2 is SQIVND (reference sequence). Trimming stripped 5 bases from V and 9 bases from J, with 14 bases between. The CDR3 is 13 amino acids. This chain's CDR3 is CASSLQGWSEQFF. CDR3 in DNA: TGTGCCAGTAGTTTACAGGGATGGAGTGAGCAGTTCTTC.

The rearrangement joins TRBV4-2 to TRBJ2-3, with TRBD2 as a possible D gene (5 bases). This CDR3 spans 17 amino acids. Between the trimmed V and J ends, which lost 1 base and 0 bases, there was a span of 14 bases. The V gene's germline CDR1 is LGHNA and CDR2 YNFKEQ. The CDR3 reads CASSQGRFGLSTDTQYF. The DNA of the CDR3 is TGTGCCAGCAGCCAAGGGCGCTTCGGACTTAGCACAGATACGCAGTATTTT.

The gene calls are TRBV5-1 and TRBJ2-5, with D perhaps matching TRBD1 (5 bases). The CDR3 spans 13 residues. The germline CDR1 and CDR2 sequences are SGHRS and YFSETQ. Trimming removed 4 bases from V and 2 bases from J, with 9 bases in between. CDR3 region: CASSLRVQETQYF. The CDR3 DNA reads as TGCGCCAGCAGCCTCAGGGTACAAGAGACCCAGTACTTC.

J is TRBJ2-7 and V is TRBV6-5, with D unclear. The CDR3 loop spans 14 amino acids. Germline V lookup: CDR1 MNHEY, CDR2 SVGAGI. The V and J ends lost 7 bases and 1 base respectively, with 14 bases between them. The CDR3 is CASINSPWSYEQYF. The CDR3 bases are TGTGCCAGCATTAACAGTCCTTGGTCCTACGAGCAGTACTTC.

The V call is TRBV6-1, the J call TRBJ2-1; 11 bases are shared with TRBD2. Per germline, CDR1 MNHNS and CDR2 SASEGT. V was pared by 2 bases and J by 12 bases, with 6 bases of the junction left unmatched. The CDR3 is 14 residues long. CDR3 region: CASSELAGGLGQFF. The CDR3 DNA reads TGTGCCAGCAGTGAACTAGCGGGGGGATTGGGGCAGTTCTTC.

The chain uses TRBV18 and TRBJ2-7; D is undetermined. This CDR3 comprises 14 residues. Trimming removed 3 bases from V and 2 bases from J, with 11 bases in between. Germline V gene lookup returns CDR1 KGHSH and CDR2 LQKENI. The CDR3: CASSPGRSAYEQYF. CDR3 in DNA: TGTGCCAGCTCACCGGGCCGATCAGCCTACGAGCAGTACTTC.

The chain joins TRBV3-1 (or the pseudogene TRBV3-2) to TRBJ2-1; TRBD2 matches 8 bases. There are 20 residues in the CDR3. V lost 1 base and J lost 0; bases outside the gene matches: 14. The germline gives CDR1 LGHDT, CDR2 YNNKEL (reference sequence). CDR3 bases: TGTGCCAGCAGCCAAGTAATCGGGGCGGGGGGATTCTACTCCTACAATGAGCAGTTCTTC. This gives the protein CASSQVIGAGGFYSYNEQFF.

The rearrangement joins TRBV20-1 to TRBJ1-2, with TRBD1 identical over 9 bases. The CDR3 is made up of 15 amino acids. Germline V gene sequence: CDR1 DFQATT, CDR2 SNEGSKA (reference sequence). V shed 3 bases, J shed 3 bases, and the junction held 8 bases outside the gene matches. CDR3 DNA: TGCAGTGCTAGTTACCCGGGACAGGGACACTATGGCTACACCTTC. Residues: CSASYPGQGHYGYTF.

The V gene is TRBV4-2, the J gene TRBJ2-2; the D gene is possibly TRBD2 (5 bases). The germline V gene has CDR1 LGHNA and CDR2 YNFKEQ. CDR3 length: 12 residues. V was trimmed by 5 bases and J by 8 bases, leaving 9 bases between them. Here the CDR3 DNA reads TGTGCCAGCAGCTACTGGGAGGGGGAGCTGTTTTTT. Translation gives CASSYWEGELFF.

This chain uses TRBV7-9 with TRBJ2-1; TRBD2 matches at 9 bases. The CDR3 sequence is 17 residues long. Trimming removed 5 bases from V and 3 bases from J; junction bases left unmatched: 11. Germline lookup yields CDR1 SEHNR and CDR2 FQNEAQ (reference sequence). The CDR3 bases are TGTGCCAGCAGCCCTCTCCAAGCGGGGGGTTTCTACAATGAGCAGTTCTTC. Protein product: CASSPLQAGGFYNEQFF.

V is TRBV12-3 or TRBV12-4 and J is TRBJ2-7; 8 bases agree with TRBD1. V shed 6 bases and J 6 bases; nucleotides not matched to a gene: 7. This CDR3 has 13 residues. The CDR3 sequence is CASRTGAGIEQYF. CDR3 DNA: TGTGCCAGCAGGACAGGGGCAGGGATCGAGCAGTACTTC.

The chain recombines TRBV3-1 (or the pseudogene TRBV3-2) with TRBJ1-2; TRBD1 matches 11 bases. V shed 4 bases and J 11 bases; nucleotides not matched to a gene: 15. CDR1 is LGHDT and CDR2 is YNNKEL in the germline V gene (reference sequence). The CDR3 is 16 amino acids. CDR3 amino acids: CASSPTRADRGLGYTF. The CDR3 DNA reads TGTGCCAGCAGCCCAACCCGGGCGGACAGGGGGCTTGGTTACACCTTC.

The V and J genes are TRBV7-9 and TRBJ2-3, with D perhaps matching TRBD1 (6 bases). The CDR3 is made up of 16 amino acids. Trimming took off 4 bases at V and 2 bases at J, with 16 bases between the two ends. The germline V gene has CDR1 SEHNR and CDR2 FQNEAQ (reference sequence). The CDR3 nucleotides read TGTGCCAGCAGCTCCCTTAAAGACAGGTCCACAGATACGCAGTATTTT. Translation: CASSSLKDRSTDTQYF. The whole variable domain, remainder taken from reference TRBV7-9 and TRBJ2-3, is DTGVSQNPRHKITKRGQNVTFRCDPISEHNRLYWYRQTLGQGPEFLTYFQNEAQLEKSRLLSDRFSAERPKGSFSTLEIQRTEQGDSAMYLCASSSLKDRSTDTQYFGPGTRLTVL.

V gene TRBV7-2 combines with J gene TRBJ1-2, with D uncertain. The CDR3 has 13 residues. Looked up from germline, CDR1 is SGHTA and CDR2 is FQGNSA. V was trimmed by 5 bases and J by 2 bases, leaving 9 bases between them. The CDR3 DNA sequence: TGTGCCAGCAGCCCCGATACAAACTATGGCTACACCTTC. Residues: CASSPDTNYGYTF.

This chain joins TRBV4-2 and TRBJ1-5, with 8 bases aligning to TRBD1. Germline V CDR1 and CDR2: LGHNA, YNFKEQ. Germline trimming cut 0 bases from V and 4 bases from J; bases unmatched to any gene: 8. The CDR3 extends over 17 amino acids. The CDR3 sequence: CASSQDPTGGRNQPQHF. The DNA for the CDR3 is TGTGCCAGCAGCCAAGATCCTACAGGGGGAAGGAATCAGCCCCAGCATTTT.

This rearrangement joins TRBV7-3 to TRBJ2-3; possibly TRBD2 for D (6 bases). V was trimmed by 1 base and J by 3 bases, leaving 11 bases between them. This CDR3 has 15 amino acids. Per the germline V gene, CDR1 is SGHTA and CDR2 is FQGTGA. DNA of the CDR3: TGTGCCAGCAGCTTAAGCGGGGCTGTTACAGATACGCAGTATTTT. Protein: CASSLSGAVTDTQYF. The entire variable domain, with the rest obtained from reference TRBV7-3 and TRBJ2-3, is as follows: GAGVSQTPSNKVTEKGKYVELRCDPISGHTALYWYRQSLGQGPEFLIYFQGTGAADDSGLPNDRFFAVRPEGSVSTLKIQRTERGDSAVYLCASSLSGAVTDTQYFGPGTRLTVL.

This clone was picked up one time. This sequence joins TRBV9 and TRBJ2-3, with no clear D. Deletions cut 0 bases from V and 4 bases from J, with 12 bases between. Germline V gives CDR1 SGDLS, CDR2 YYNGEE. The CDR3 is 15 residues long. The CDR3 loop reads CASSVAARPADTQYF. The CDR3 DNA is TGTGCCAGCAGCGTAGCCGCGCGCCCCGCAGATACGCAGTATTTT.

V is TRBV27 and J is TRBJ2-1; 8 bases match TRBD1. Germline V gives CDR1 MNHEY, CDR2 SMNVEV (reference sequence). CDR3 length equals 14 residues. Losses at the gene ends were 7 bases for V and 7 bases for J; bases not matched to a gene: 9. This CDR3 is CASNAGGAINEQFF. The CDR3 DNA reads as TGTGCCAGCAATGCAGGGGGCGCGATTAATGAGCAGTTCTTC.

J is TRBJ2-3 and V is TRBV5-1; D is perhaps TRBD1 (5 bases). This CDR3 region has 16 residues. The ends were cut back, 3 bases at V and 5 bases at J, with 19 bases in the middle. Germline lookup yields CDR1 SGHRS and CDR2 YFSETQ. The CDR3 is CASSWVGGATGDTQYF. The CDR3, as DNA: TGCGCCAGCAGCTGGGTAGGTGGGGCTACAGGAGATACGCAGTATTTT.

V is TRBV4-1 and J is TRBJ1-2, with D possibly matching TRBD1 (5 bases). Trimming took off 6 bases at V and 5 bases at J, with 19 bases between the two ends. The CDR3 length is 15 residues. From germline, CDR1 is MGHRA and CDR2 YSYEKL. The CDR3 loop reads CASSFPTGGGYGYTF. The CDR3 DNA follows: TGCGCCAGCAGTTTCCCCACAGGTGGAGGGTATGGCTACACCTTC.

The chain joins TRBV4-3 to TRBJ1-3; 8 positions match TRBD1. This CDR3 is 17 amino acids long. The J segment lost 4 bases and the V segment lost 1 base, leaving 9 bases of the junction unmatched. Germline-derived CDR1 and CDR2 are LGHNA and YSLEER. The DNA for the CDR3 is TGCGCCAGCAGCCAAGGCGCGGGCAGGGGGCGAGGAAACACCATATATTTT. This encodes CASSQGAGRGRGNTIYF.

Only one count was recorded for this clone. The chain has TRBV6-5 and TRBJ1-4; perhaps TRBD1 as D (6 bases). Per the germline V gene, CDR1 is MNHEY and CDR2 is SVGAGI. Between the trimmed V and J ends, which lost 2 bases and 7 bases, there was a span of 14 bases. CDR3 size: 15 residues. The CDR3 bases are TGTGCCAGCAGTTACGGGGGACAAGGGGGTGAAAAACTGTTTTTT. Protein product: CASSYGGQGGEKLFF.

This chain uses TRBV28 with TRBJ2-2, with 7 bases matching TRBD1. With V trimmed by 0 bases and J by 1 base, 8 bases remained unmatched. The CDR3 is 18 residues long. Germline V lookup: CDR1 MDHEN, CDR2 SYDVKM. DNA of the CDR3: TGTGCCAGCAGTTTATGGGTCACAGGGGATTTGAACACCGGGGAGCTGTTTTTT. This codes for CASSLWVTGDLNTGELFF.

The chain couples TRBV19 to TRBJ2-7; 7 nucleotides agree with TRBD2. The CDR3 totals 14 residues. V lost 4 bases and J lost 6; bases outside the gene matches: 9. Germline assignment: CDR1 LNHDA and CDR2 SQIVND (reference sequence). The chain's CDR3 is CASSTRGDPGEQYF. CDR3 nucleotide sequence: TGTGCCAGTAGTACCCGGGGGGACCCGGGCGAGCAGTACTTC.

This chain links TRBV2 with TRBJ1-2; D is possibly TRBD1 (6 bases). Trimming took 6 bases from V and 4 from J, leaving 12 bases between them. This CDR3 spans 13 amino acids. Germline CDR1 reads SNHLY; CDR2 reads FYNNEI. The CDR3 loop is CASRMDSFYGYTF. For the CDR3, the DNA is TGTGCCAGCAGAATGGACAGTTTCTATGGCTACACCTTC.